Below are 8 T cell receptor beta chains sequenced from a single sample in a study of blood T cell repertoires in COVID-19. Profiled with immunoSEQ multiplex PCR; TCRdb holds only in-frame clones, not every one. Of 150,000 to 200,000 clones in the sample, roughly 89% were seen once. The sample consisted of peripheral blood. Receptors were obtained from a man in his late teens or twenties with active or convalescent COVID-19.

This clone has a single count. J is TRBJ2-1 and V is TRBV5-8, with 10 bases that match TRBD1. Germline CDR1 and CDR2: SGHTS and YDEGEE. Unmatched junction bases numbered 10, after V lost 4 bases and J lost 9 bases. This CDR3 region has 15 residues. CDR3 residues: CASSGGTGVGSEQFF. The CDR3 DNA reads as TGTGCCAGCAGCGGTGGGACAGGGGTGGGGAGTGAGCAGTTCTTC.

This chain joins TRBV7-2 and TRBJ1-5, with 7 bases identical to TRBD1. Germline V gives CDR1 SGHTA, CDR2 FQGNSA. This CDR3 is built from 15 residues. V lost 1 base, J lost 3 bases, and 3 bases stayed unmatched. In DNA form, the CDR3 reads TGTGCCAGCAGCTTAGGACAGGGACCCAATCAGCCCCAGCATTTT. Amino acid sequence: CASSLGQGPNQPQHF.

The chain has TRBV6-2 or TRBV6-3 and TRBJ2-7; 9 nucleotides match TRBD1. CDR1 is MNHEY, CDR2 SVGEGT, per germline. The CDR3 runs 16 residues. The ends lost 0 bases at V and 1 base at J; junction bases unmatched: 4. CDR3 DNA sequence: TGTGCCAGCAGTTACTCGAGACAGGGGGGTTCCTACGAGCAGTACTTC. Translating gives CASSYSRQGGSYEQYF.

The gene calls are TRBV12-3 or TRBV12-4 and TRBJ1-3; no reliable D call. Trimming cost V 3 bases and J 4 bases, with 7 bases left between them. CDR3 size: 13 residues. The CDR3 reads CASSFGGGNTIYF. CDR3 in DNA: TGTGCCAGCAGTTTCGGAGGGGGAAACACCATATATTTT.

The V and J genes are TRBV10-3 and TRBJ2-3; 13 bases line up with TRBD2. With V trimmed by 4 bases and J by 6 bases, 7 bases remained unmatched. CDR1 and CDR2 from the germline V gene are ENHRY and SYGVKD. The CDR3 has 16 residues. As DNA, the CDR3 is TGTGCCATCAGTGGGGGACTAGCGGGGTATGGGGATACGCAGTATTTT. It yields the protein CAISGGLAGYGDTQYF.

In this sample, this clone turned up a few times. J is TRBJ1-3 and V is TRBV21-1; TRBD1, the table's D call, lacks a check against the DNA. TRBV21-1 is shown as a pseudogene. The CDR3 loop spans 15 amino acids. The CDR3, as DNA: TGTGCCAGCAGCGGACAGGGAATGCGGGGAAACACCATATATTTT. Protein: CASSGQGMRGNTIYF.

The J gene is TRBJ1-2, the V gene TRBV5-4; D is ambiguous. The germline V and J ends were trimmed by 0 bases and 1 base, with 10 bases remaining between them. This CDR3 is built from 15 residues. CDR1 SGHNT and CDR2 YYREEE come from the germline V gene (reference sequence). The CDR3 sequence is CASSLGAESNYGYTF. The CDR3 region has the DNA TGTGCCAGCAGCTTGGGGGCAGAAAGTAACTATGGCTACACCTTC.

The chain couples TRBV7-8 to TRBJ2-7, with 7 bases fitting TRBD1. V shed 6 bases, J shed 7 bases, and the junction held 9 bases outside the gene matches. Germline CDR1 and CDR2: SGHVS and FQNEAQ. CDR3 length: 13 residues. CDR3 DNA sequence: TGTGCCAGCAGGTCCGGGACGGACAGGGAGCAGTACTTC. It yields the protein CASRSGTDREQYF.